Here is one TCR beta chain with its context. Its antigen target is currently unknown. It has no much larger one-base neighbor in the sample; base qualities were not kept. Genomic DNA was used as template for profiling of TCR beta VDJ combinations and CDR3 sequences. An Illumina HiSeq 2000 was the platform used for TCR repertoire sequencing. The paper's data handling went like this. Repertoire assessment relied on Simpson's diversity index, CDR3 size and DJ length profiles, and TRBV/TRBJ rearrangement plots. Whichever DNA sequence was most abundant in the deep sequencing data was defined as the immunodominant clone. CDR3 amino acid sequences were screened for sharing across subjects and compared with published repertoires and the VDJdb database. Through fastp at Q25 and MiXCR, TCRdb rebuilt clones from the public reads, retaining in-frame beta chains. Merged by CDR3 protein, the rows form single entries marked with the most common genes and DNA. These V and J calls derive from TCRdb rather than the authors' analysis. A total of 250,000 to 350,000 distinct CDR3 sequences appear in this sample, 50% to 70% of them only once. The ten largest clones capture less than 10% of the sample.

Reading from cysteine to phenylalanine, the CDR3 counts 14 amino acids. The read is trimmed to its CDR3 DNA, 42 bases read in frame from base 1. V ends up 4 bases short and J 5 bases short, with an unmatched junction base count of 7. CDR1 and CDR2, looked up from the germline V gene (reference sequence), are LGHDT and YNNKEL. The data derive from a study of CD8+CD57+ T cells in acquired aplastic anemia (dated by TCRdb to 2017 to 2018). With respect to the entire study: Extracted DNA from sorted CD4+ and CD8+ cells averaged 3.2 ug, ranging from roughly 0.2 to 30 ug.

The study deep-sequenced TCR repertoires of sorted CD4+ and CD8+ blood T cells from severe aplastic anemia patients and healthy subjects. Ficoll-Paque density gradient centrifugation was used to isolate peripheral blood mononuclear cells. Before DNA was extracted, CD4+ and CD8+ T cells were sorted using either FACS or magnetic beads. Study-wide findings and limitations: Patients and healthy controls showed no significant difference in CD8+ Simpson's diversity (P=0.060). Around 28 CD8+ CDR3 sequences were found to be shared between patients and controls, but these sequences appeared to be highly expressed in patients and within the immunodominant clones of the patients.

The sequence links TRBV3-1 to TRBJ1-2; 7 central bases correspond to TRBD1. This receptor was identified in a human donor with severe aplastic anemia or a healthy control (not recorded which). The sample comprised sorted CD4+, CD8+, or CD8+CD57+ T cells (not recorded which) from PBMCs. The CDR3: CASSRTTGSYGYTF. The DNA sequence reads TGTGCCAGCAGCCGAACGACAGGGAGTTATGGCTACACCTTC.